This paragraph reports one TCR beta chain. What it binds is unknown. A single record per CDR3 protein comes from TCRdb applying MiXCR to the 5' RACE reads. The table has some 800,000 distinct CDR3 sequences, roughly 10% seen once. The CDR3 is made up of 16 amino acids. The ends were cut back, 3 bases at V and 0 bases at J, with 15 bases in the middle. The germline V gene has CDR1 GTSNPN and CDR2 SVGIG (reference sequence). The sample is drawn from a study of CD8 T cells in ankylosing spondylitis. Whole-study findings and limits: Matched ankylosing spondylitis synovial fluid reportedly contained a significantly enriched population of disease-linked clones. Seemingly characteristic of ankylosing spondylitis blood was a TCR beta motif consisting of about 8 highly homologous variants.

The clonotype was recovered from a male donor with ankylosing spondylitis. Sequenced material: blood, either unsorted or a sorted T cell fraction (not recorded which). V usage is TRBV30 and J usage is TRBJ2-1; no clear D gene. CDR3 protein: CAWSDLGDYSYNEQFF. The CDR3 region has the DNA TGTGCCTGGAGCGACCTTGGGGATTACTCCTACAATGAGCAGTTCTTC.